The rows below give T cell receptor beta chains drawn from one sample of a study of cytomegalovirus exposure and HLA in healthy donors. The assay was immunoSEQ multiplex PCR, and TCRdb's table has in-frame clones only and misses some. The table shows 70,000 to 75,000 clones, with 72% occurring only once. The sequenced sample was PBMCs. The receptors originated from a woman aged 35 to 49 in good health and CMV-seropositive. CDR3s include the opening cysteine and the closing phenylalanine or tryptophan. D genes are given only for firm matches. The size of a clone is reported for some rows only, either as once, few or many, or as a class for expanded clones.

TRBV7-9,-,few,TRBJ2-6,TGTGCCAGCACCTCCAGGGATAACGGGGCCAACGTCCTGACTTTC,CASTSRDNGANVLTF
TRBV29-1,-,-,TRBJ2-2,TGCAGCGTTAGGGGGGGAGCGAACACCGGGGAGCTGTTTTTT,CSVRGGANTGELFF
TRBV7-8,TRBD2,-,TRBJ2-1,TGTGCCAGCAGCTTAGGGCAATCCGCGGGGGGCAATGAGCAGTTCTTC,CASSLGQSAGGNEQFF
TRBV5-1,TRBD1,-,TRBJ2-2,TGCGCCAGCAGCTTGGACACAGGGGGGAACACCGGGGAGCTGTTTTTT,CASSLDTGGNTGELFF
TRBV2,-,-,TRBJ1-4,TGTGCCAGCATCGCACAGGGTTACGAAAAACTGTTTTTT,CASIAQGYEKLFF
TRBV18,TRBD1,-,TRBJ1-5,TGTGCCAGCTCACCATTACAGGGGACCAATCAGCCCCAGCATTTT,CASSPLQGTNQPQHF
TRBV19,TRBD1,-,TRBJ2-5,TGTGCCAGTCGGGACAGGGGGCAAGAGACCCAGTACTTC,CASRDRGQETQYF
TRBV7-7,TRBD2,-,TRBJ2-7,TGTGCTAGCAGTTACACGTCGGGGGGCGAGCAGTACTTC,CASSYTSGGEQYF
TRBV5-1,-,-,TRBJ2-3,TGCGCCAGCAGCTTGGCGCGCGCCGGGGAATTGTATGGCACAGATACGCAGTATTTT,CASSLARAGELYGTDTQYF
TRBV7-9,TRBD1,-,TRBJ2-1,TGTGCCAGCAGCTTAGGGGACAGGGGGTGGGATGAGCAGTTCTTC,CASSLGDRGWDEQFF
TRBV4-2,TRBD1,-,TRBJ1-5,TGTGCCAGCAGCCAAGATCTCCGCCAGGGGGGCCAGCCCCAGCATTTT,CASSQDLRQGGQPQHF
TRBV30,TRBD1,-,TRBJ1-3,TGTGCCTCAGGACAGGCTGGCGCTGGAAACACCATATATTTT,CASGQAGAGNTIYF
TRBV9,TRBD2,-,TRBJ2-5,TGTGCCAGCAGCCCTGGGACTAGCGGGGGGGCCTTGGAGACCCAGTACTTC,CASSPGTSGGALETQYF
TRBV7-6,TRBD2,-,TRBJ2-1,TGTGCCAGCAGCCCAGGCCTACTAGCGGGCGGCAATGAGCAGTTCTTC,CASSPGLLAGGNEQFF
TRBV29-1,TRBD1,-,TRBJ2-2,TGCAGCGTCCGGACAGGGGGCGATACCGGGGAGCTGTTTTTT,CSVRTGGDTGELFF
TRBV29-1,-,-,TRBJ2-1,TGCAGCGTTGAAATGGGAGAGCGCAGAAATGAGCAGTTCTTC,CSVEMGERRNEQFF
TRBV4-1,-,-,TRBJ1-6,TGCGCCAGCAGCCAAGAATCTACAGGCAGGTTCTCACCCCTCCACTTT,CASSQESTGRFSPLHF
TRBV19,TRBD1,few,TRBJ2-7,TGTGCCAGCACGGACAGGGGTTCCAACGAGCAGTACTTC,CASTDRGSNEQYF
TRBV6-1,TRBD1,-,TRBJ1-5,TGTGCCAGCAGTGAAGGCCGAATTCGGGACAGGATAGATCAGCCCCAGCATTTT,CASSEGRIRDRIDQPQHF
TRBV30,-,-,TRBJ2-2,TGTGCCTGGAGTTTCGGGAGAGGGGAGCTGTTTTTT,CAWSFGRGELFF
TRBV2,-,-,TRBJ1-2,TGTGCCGGTGGGGGAGGGGATGGTGATGGCTACACCTTC,CAGGGGDGDGYTF
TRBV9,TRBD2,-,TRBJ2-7,TGTGCCAGCAGCGTAGTGCCGCTCGGGACTAGCGGACCCTACGAGCAGTACTTC,CASSVVPLGTSGPYEQYF
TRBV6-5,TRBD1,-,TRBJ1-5,TGTGCCAGCAGCGGGACAGGGGCCAACAATCAGCCCCAGCATTTT,CASSGTGANNQPQHF
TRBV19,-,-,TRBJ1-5,TGTGCCAGTATTCGGCAGGGAGGGAATGAGAATCAGCCCCAGCATTTT,CASIRQGGNENQPQHF
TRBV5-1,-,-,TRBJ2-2,TGCGCCAGCAGTAACGAGGGTAGCACCGGGGAGCTGTTTTTT,CASSNEGSTGELFF
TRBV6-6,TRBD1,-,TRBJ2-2,TGTGCCAGCACCGGTACAGGGGTTCCCGGGGAGCTGTTTTTT,CASTGTGVPGELFF
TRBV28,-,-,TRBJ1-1,TGTGCCAGCAGTCGGCGGATGAACACTGAAGCTTTCTTT,CASSRRMNTEAFF
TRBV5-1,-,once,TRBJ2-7,TGCGCCAGCAGCTTGACCTACCCCTCCTACGAGCAGTACTTC,CASSLTYPSYEQYF
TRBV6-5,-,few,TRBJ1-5,TGTGCCAGCAGATCACTAACATCCGCTAATCAGCCCCAGCATTTT,CASRSLTSANQPQHF
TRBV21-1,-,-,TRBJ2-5,TGTGCCAGCAGACTAGCGGTCTCGAGAGAGACCCAGTACTTC,CASRLAVSRETQYF
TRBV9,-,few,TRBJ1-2,TGTGCCAGCAGCGTAGATTCAGGGGTCTATGGCTACACCTTC,CASSVDSGVYGYTF
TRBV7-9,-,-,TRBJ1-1,TGTGCCAGCAGCTTAGTGCTCGAGGGAACTGAAGCTTTCTTT,CASSLVLEGTEAFF
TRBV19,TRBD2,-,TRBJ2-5,TGTGCCAGTAGTTCGAACAGCGGGGCCTTCCAAGAGACCCAGTACTTC,CASSSNSGAFQETQYF
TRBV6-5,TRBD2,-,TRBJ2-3,TGTGCCAGCAGTCTTAGCGGGGGGTGGGATACGCAGTATTTT,CASSLSGGWDTQYF
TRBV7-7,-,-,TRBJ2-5,TGTGCCAGCAGCCCCATCGACAGTCGTCAAGAGACCCAGTACTTC,CASSPIDSRQETQYF
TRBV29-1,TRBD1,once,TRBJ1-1,TGCAGCGTCCATGATCTCTACAGGGGAGGAGAAGCTTTCTTT,CSVHDLYRGGEAFF
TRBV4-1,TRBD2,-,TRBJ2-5,TGCGCCAGCAGCCAAGAGCCGGGGGGGTACCAAGAGACCCAGTACTTC,CASSQEPGGYQETQYF
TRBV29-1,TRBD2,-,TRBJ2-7,TGCAGCGTTGAAGCGGGGGGGCCCTACGAGCAGTACTTC,CSVEAGGPYEQYF
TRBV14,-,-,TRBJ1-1,TGTGCCAGCAGGGGGAGGGCGAACACTGAAGCTTTCTTT,CASRGRANTEAFF
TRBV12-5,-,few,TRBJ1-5,TGTGCTAGTGGTTTGGGTACCGAGGACGGGGGAGGCACGCCCCAGCATTTT,CASGLGTEDGGGTPQHF
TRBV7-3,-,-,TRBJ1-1,TGTGCCAGCAGCCTAGAACGACAGACTGAAGCTTTCTTT,CASSLERQTEAFF
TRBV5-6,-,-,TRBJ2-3,TGTGCCAGCAGCTTTGGTAAAGCTGAAGATACGCAGTATTTT,CASSFGKAEDTQYF
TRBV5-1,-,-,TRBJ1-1,TGCGCCAGCAGCTTGGCCGGGGGTTTCACTGAAGCTTTCTTT,CASSLAGGFTEAFF
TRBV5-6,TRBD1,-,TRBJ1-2,TGTGCCAGCGGACAGGGAATGGAGTATGGCTACACCTTC,CASGQGMEYGYTF
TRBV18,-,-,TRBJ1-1,TGTGCCAGCTCACCCTCGACAGAGAACACTGAAGCTTTCTTT,CASSPSTENTEAFF
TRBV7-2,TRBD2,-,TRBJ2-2,TGTGCCAGCAGACCAAAATGGGCGGGGGGGTTCCCCACCGGGGAGCTGTTTTTT,CASRPKWAGGFPTGELFF
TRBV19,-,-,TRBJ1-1,TGTGCCAGTAGTAATTACCGACCGGGGAACACTGAAGCTTTCTTT,CASSNYRPGNTEAFF
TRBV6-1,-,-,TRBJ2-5,TGTGCCAGCAGCCCTAGTTCTTCCCGCGAGACCCAGTACTTC,CASSPSSSRETQYF
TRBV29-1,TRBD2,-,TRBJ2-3,TGCAGCGTGACTAGCGGGGGATCCACAGATACGCAGTATTTT,CSVTSGGSTDTQYF
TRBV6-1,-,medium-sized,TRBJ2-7,TGTGCCGGGGGAAGGACGGGAGCCTACGAGCAGTACTTC,CAGGRTGAYEQYF
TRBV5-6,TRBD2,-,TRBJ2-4,TGTGCCAGCACCCCGGGGGGGGGAAACATTCAGTACTTC,CASTPGGGNIQYF
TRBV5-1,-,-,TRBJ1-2,TGCGCCAGCAGCTTGGGCGGAGGAGACAATGGCTACACCTTC,CASSLGGGDNGYTF
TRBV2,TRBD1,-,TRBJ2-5,TGTGCCAGCAGTGATGCCCTACAGGGGGGACAAGAGACCCAGTACTTC,CASSDALQGGQETQYF
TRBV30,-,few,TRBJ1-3,TGTGCCTGGGGAATTAGCGGCAGAAACACCATATATTTT,CAWGISGRNTIYF
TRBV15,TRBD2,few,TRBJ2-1,TGTGCCACCAGCAGAGTTCCGGGGGGGCCCAATGAGCAGTTCTTC,CATSRVPGGPNEQFF
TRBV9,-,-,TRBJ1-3,TGTGCCAGCAGCGTAGTGGCGGCAGGAAACACCATATATTTT,CASSVVAAGNTIYF
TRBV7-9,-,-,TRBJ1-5,TGTGCCAGCAGTCTGACAGGTGACAATCAGCCCCAGCATTTT,CASSLTGDNQPQHF
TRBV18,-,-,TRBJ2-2,TGTGCCAGCTCACCACCCGGGTCGAGAAGAGACACCGGGGAGCTGTTTTTT,CASSPPGSRRDTGELFF